Detailed here is one T cell receptor beta chain. This record belongs to a study of control samples from healthy donors and cancer patients. The method was immunoSEQ multiplex PCR; TCRdb's version includes in-frame clones alone and lacks a portion of them. The table has hundreds of thousands of clones, about four fifths seen once. Trimming removed 1 base from V and 7 bases from J, with 11 bases in between. Germline CDR1 and CDR2: SGHTA and FQGNSA. CDR3 length: 14 residues. This receptor was taken from a woman aged 60-75 years with lung cancer. V is TRBV7-2 and J is TRBJ2-1, with D possibly matching TRBD1 (6 bases). Sample: PBMCs. In DNA, the CDR3 is TGTGCCAGCAGCTTAGTTACAGGGTGGAATGAGCAGTTCTTC. Its protein product is CASSLVTGWNEQFF.